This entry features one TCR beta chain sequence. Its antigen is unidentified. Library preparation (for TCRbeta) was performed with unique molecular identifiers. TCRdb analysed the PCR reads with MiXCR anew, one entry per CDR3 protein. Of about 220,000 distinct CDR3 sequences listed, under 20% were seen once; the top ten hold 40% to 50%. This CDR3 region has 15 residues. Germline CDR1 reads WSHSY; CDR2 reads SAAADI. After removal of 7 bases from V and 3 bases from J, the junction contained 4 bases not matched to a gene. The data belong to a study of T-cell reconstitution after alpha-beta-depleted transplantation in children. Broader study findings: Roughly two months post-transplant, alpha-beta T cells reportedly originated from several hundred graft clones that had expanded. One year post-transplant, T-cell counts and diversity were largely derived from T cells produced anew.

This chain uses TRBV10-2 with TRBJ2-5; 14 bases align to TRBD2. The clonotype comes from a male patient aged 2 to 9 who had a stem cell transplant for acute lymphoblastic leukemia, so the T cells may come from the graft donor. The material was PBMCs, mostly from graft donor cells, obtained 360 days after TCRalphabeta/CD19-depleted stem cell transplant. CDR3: CASTEGLAGEETQYF. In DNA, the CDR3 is TGCGCCAGCACCGAGGGACTAGCGGGGGAAGAGACCCAGTACTTC.